A single sample gave rise to the 30 T cell receptor beta chains below, sequenced in a study of Graves' ophthalmopathy and Graves' hyperthyroidism. As the template, RNA transcripts were used to amplify TCR beta CDR3 regions. First-round RT-PCR relied on HTBI primers, and a second-round multiplex PCR came next. TCRdb called the multiplex PCR reads again in MiXCR, with one record for every CDR3 protein. Seen here are 300,000 to 450,000 distinct CDR3 sequences, about 18% observed once, and the top ten hold roughly 2.3%. The specimen was peripheral blood. All receptors come from an adult woman with stable Graves' hyperthyroidism.

The chain joins TRBV12-3 or TRBV12-4 to TRBJ1-1; no clear D gene. Trimming shortened V by 4 bases and J by 1 base, and 7 bases separated the two germline ends. This CDR3 is 13 amino acids long. The CDR3 loop is CASSSFSNTEAFF. The CDR3, as DNA: TGTGCCAGCAGTTCATTCTCGAACACTGAAGCTTTCTTT.

This clonotype was seen a handful of times. The chain joins TRBV3-1 to TRBJ1-5; possibly TRBD1 for D (6 bases). Germline V CDR1 and CDR2: LGHDT, YNNKEL (reference sequence). The CDR3 loop spans 16 amino acids. Trimming took 1 base from V and 4 from J, leaving 14 bases between them. As DNA, the CDR3 is TGTGCCAGCAGCCAAGGGGGAGGACAGAAGAATCAGCCCCAGCATTTT. Translation gives CASSQGGGQKNQPQHF.

This clonotype was seen at least ten times. The chain links TRBV10-3 to TRBJ2-5, with D possibly matching TRBD1 (6 bases). Trimming pared 7 bases from V and 2 bases from J, leaving 11 bases between. The germline CDR1 and CDR2 sequences are ENHRY and SYGVKD. This CDR3 has 13 residues. CDR3 amino acids: CAITSGVQETQYF. CDR3 nucleotide sequence: TGTGCCATCACCTCAGGGGTACAAGAGACCCAGTACTTC.

This clonotype occurred many times. The V and J genes are TRBV29-1 and TRBJ2-7; 11 nucleotides line up with TRBD2. The CDR3 runs 15 residues. The V gene end was trimmed by 3 bases and the J gene end by 5 bases; junction bases not matched to a gene: 9. Germline assignment: CDR1 SQVTM and CDR2 ANQGSEA. The CDR3 region has the DNA TGCAGCGTTGAGGGGCTAGCGGGAGGATACAACGAGCAGTACTTC. Translation gives CSVEGLAGGYNEQYF.

The J gene is TRBJ2-7, the V gene TRBV4-2, with D possibly TRBD2 on 5 matching bases. The germline V and J ends were trimmed by 2 bases and 2 bases, with 19 bases remaining between them. Germline CDR1 reads LGHNA; CDR2 reads YNFKEQ. CDR3 length equals 17 residues. As DNA, the CDR3 is TGTGCCAGCAGCCAACCAAGACTTCGCGGGTTTCCCTACGAGCAGTACTTC. Its protein product is CASSQPRLRGFPYEQYF.

This clonotype was found many times. The CDR3 coding sequence is TGTGCCAGCAGCTTAAATTACTTGAGCGGCTACACCTTC. Translation: CASSLNYLSGYTF. The chain employs TRBV7-9 and TRBJ1-2; D is unresolved. CDR3 length: 13 amino acids. V lost 2 bases and J 8 bases, leaving 12 bases between the germline ends. CDR1 is SEHNR and CDR2 is FQNEAQ in the germline V gene (reference sequence).

With respect to this clonotype: A single base separates this from a much larger clone, so it may be a read error. The rearrangement links TRBV7-3 to TRBJ2-1; 13 nucleotides align to TRBD2. V dropped 3 bases and J dropped 6; count of bases not matched to a gene: 2. The V gene's germline CDR1 is SGHTA and CDR2 FQGTGA. This CDR3 has 15 amino acids. In DNA form, the CDR3 reads TGTGCCAGCAGCTTCCGACTAGCGGGGGGCAATGAGCAGTTCTTC. Protein sequence: CASSFRLAGGNEQFF. The whole variable domain, remainder taken from reference TRBV7-3 and TRBJ2-1, is GAGVSQTPSNKVTEKGKYVELRCDPISGHTALYWYRQSLGQGPEFLIYFQGTGAADDSGLPNDRFFAVRPEGSVSTLKIQRTERGDSAVYLCASSFRLAGGNEQFFGPGTRLTVL.

This clonotype was seen many times. The V gene is TRBV12-3 or TRBV12-4, the J gene TRBJ1-2, with a weak D call TRBD1 (5 bases). The CDR3 is 17 amino acids. The germline V and J ends were trimmed by 7 bases and 3 bases, with 24 bases remaining between them. This chain's CDR3 is CASTPKYQGTFDYGYTF. The DNA for the CDR3 is TGTGCCAGCACCCCAAAATACCAAGGGACTTTTGACTATGGCTACACCTTC.

The table lists this clonotype with many counts. The chain has TRBV15 and TRBJ2-5; 11 positions agree with TRBD2. The CDR3 sequence is 16 residues long. Per the germline V gene, CDR1 is LNHNV and CDR2 is YYDKDF (reference sequence). With V trimmed by 5 bases and J by 2 bases, 7 bases remained unmatched. The CDR3 protein is CATSAGGTSGQETQYF. For the CDR3, the DNA is TGTGCCACCAGCGCCGGTGGGACTAGCGGACAAGAGACCCAGTACTTC.

This clonotype was observed many times. The V call is TRBV12-3 or TRBV12-4, the J call TRBJ1-6; the D is unclear. The CDR3 totals 15 residues. The germline V and J ends were trimmed by 7 bases and 2 bases, with 12 bases remaining between them. The chain's CDR3 is CASTTYLAYNSPLHF. The CDR3 bases are TGTGCCAGCACTACGTACCTCGCCTATAATTCACCCCTCCACTTT.

Ten or more counts support this clonotype. The rearrangement uses TRBV7-2 and TRBJ2-7; 10 bases align to TRBD1. Germline V gives CDR1 SGHTA, CDR2 FQGNSA. V was clipped by 5 bases and J by 6 bases; unmatched bases: 4. This CDR3 contains 13 residues. CDR3 protein: CASSDRGRTEQYF. The CDR3 DNA sequence: TGTGCCAGCAGCGACAGGGGGCGCACCGAGCAGTACTTC.

There are many counts of this clonotype. V gene TRBV12-3 or TRBV12-4 combines with J gene TRBJ1-1; D call uncertain. Deletions cut 4 bases from V and 0 bases from J, with 3 bases between. The CDR3 sequence is 12 residues long. The CDR3 reads CASSYVNTEAFF. The DNA for the CDR3 is TGTGCCAGCAGTTACGTGAACACTGAAGCTTTCTTT.

With regard to this clonotype: It is likely a read error, because the conserved phenylalanine at the end of the CDR3 is missing. This sequence joins TRBV6-1 and TRBJ1-1; D may be TRBD1 (6 bases). The length of the CDR3 is 15 residues. V shed 1 base and J shed 4 bases, with 13 bases lying between them. Per the germline V gene, CDR1 is MNHNS and CDR2 is SASEGT. CDR3 coding DNA: TGTGCCAGCAGTGAAGTTCTGGGGGCGAGCACTGAAGCTTTCTCT. It encodes CASSEVLGASTEAFS.

This clonotype has ten or more counts. The chain employs TRBV20-1 and TRBJ2-5; D not certain. The CDR3 has 16 amino acids. Germline lookup yields CDR1 DFQATT and CDR2 SNEGSKA (reference sequence). Trimming removed 2 bases from V and 2 bases from J, with 18 bases in between. This chain's CDR3 is CSARPPAVLAQETQYF. The DNA of the CDR3 is TGCAGTGCTAGACCCCCGGCGGTCCTGGCGCAAGAGACCCAGTACTTC.

This clonotype has a count of ten or more. The gene calls are TRBV5-6 and TRBJ1-1, with D perhaps matching TRBD1 (5 bases). Germline V CDR1 and CDR2: SGHDT, YYEEEE. The CDR3 sequence is 13 residues long. V lost 5 bases and J lost 4, with 12 bases in between. The DNA for the CDR3 is TGTGCCAGCAGACTCGGGCAGGGCACTGAAGCTTTCTTT. Amino acid sequence: CASRLGQGTEAFF.

The chain combines TRBV7-8 with TRBJ1-4; TRBD1 aligns across 10 bases. The length of the CDR3 is 14 residues. Trimming removed 0 bases from V and 10 bases from J; junction bases left unmatched: 2. Per the germline V gene, CDR1 is SGHVS and CDR2 is FQNEAQ. The CDR3 is CASSLARTGGKLFF. The CDR3 region has the DNA TGTGCCAGCAGCTTAGCCCGGACAGGGGGAAAACTGTTTTTT.

The CDR3 region is CASSQDLTREQYF. DNA of the CDR3: TGTGCCAGCAGCCAAGATTTGACCCGAGAGCAGTACTTC. The chain is built from TRBV14 and TRBJ2-7, with D unresolved. The germline V gene has CDR1 SGHDN and CDR2 FVKESK. V was trimmed by 0 bases and J by 7 bases, leaving 10 bases between them. The CDR3 contains 13 residues.

This clonotype has only a few counts. This sequence joins TRBV12-3 or TRBV12-4 and TRBJ2-7; either TRBD1 or TRBD2 may fit D (5 bases each). The CDR3 covers 14 residues. The ends were cut back, 3 bases at V and 2 bases at J, with 11 bases in the middle. In DNA form, the CDR3 reads TGTGCCAGCAGTTTTGGGACGAAAACCTACGAGCAGTACTTC. It translates to CASSFGTKTYEQYF.

This clonotype appeared many times. V gene TRBV12-5 combines with J gene TRBJ1-1, with D maybe TRBD1 (6 bases). The CDR3 sequence is 17 residues long. Trimming shortened V by 3 bases and J by 0 bases, and 17 bases separated the two germline ends. Germline V gene sequence: CDR1 LGHNT, CDR2 FRNRAP. The CDR3 reads CASGFPSGGMMNTEAFF. The CDR3 DNA follows: TGTGCTAGTGGTTTCCCCTCCGGGGGCATGATGAACACTGAAGCTTTCTTT.

This clonotype was counted at least ten times. V and J are TRBV2 and TRBJ2-4; possibly TRBD2 for D (6 bases). The CDR3 has 13 amino acids. Per germline, CDR1 SNHLY and CDR2 FYNNEI. Trimming pared 6 bases from V and 2 bases from J, leaving 8 bases between. The CDR3 is CASRLASKNIQYF. The CDR3 nucleotides are TGTGCCAGCAGGCTAGCGTCCAAAAACATTCAGTACTTC. The entire variable domain, with the rest obtained from reference TRBV2 and TRBJ2-4, is as follows: EPEVTQTPSHQVTQMGQEVILRCVPISNHLYFYWYRQILGQKVEFLVSFYNNEISEKSEIFDDQFSVERPDGSNFTLKIRSTKLEDSAMYFCASRLASKNIQYFGAGTRLSVL.

This clonotype was counted at least ten times. The rearrangement uses TRBV28 and TRBJ2-7; 8 bases agree with TRBD2. With V trimmed by 4 bases and J by 4 bases, 21 bases remained unmatched. Germline V lookup: CDR1 MDHEN, CDR2 SYDVKM. This CDR3 has 19 amino acids. The CDR3 DNA follows: TGTGCCAGCAGTTCCAAAATCCTAGCGGGCCTTATAACACCGTACGAGCAGTACTTC. It translates to CASSSKILAGLITPYEQYF.

This chain joins TRBV12-3 or TRBV12-4 and TRBJ2-5; 13 positions agree with TRBD2. The CDR3 length is 18 residues. J was trimmed by 1 base and V by 5 bases; bases with no gene match: 10. The CDR3 region is CASSGTSGEVGIQETQYF. In DNA, the CDR3 is TGTGCCAGCAGTGGGACTAGCGGGGAGGTGGGGATCCAAGAGACCCAGTACTTC.

The chain employs TRBV4-1 and TRBJ2-7; D is unresolved. In germline, CDR1 is MGHRA, CDR2 YSYEKL. The CDR3 has 16 residues. The germline V and J ends were trimmed by 0 bases and 0 bases, with 12 bases remaining between them. CDR3 protein: CASSQDYGEISYEQYF. The DNA of the CDR3 is TGCGCCAGCAGCCAAGATTATGGGGAAATCTCCTACGAGCAGTACTTC.

This clonotype was detected ten times or more. The CDR3 spells CSVVSGSYGYTF. The CDR3 DNA is TGCAGCGTTGTGTCCGGGTCCTATGGCTACACCTTC. The chain couples TRBV29-1 to TRBJ1-2; D is uncertain. Trimming left V 4 bases short and J 4 bases short, with 10 bases between. Germline lookup yields CDR1 SQVTM and CDR2 ANQGSEA. The CDR3 sequence is 12 residues long.

The chain has TRBV20-1 and TRBJ1-5; D is ambiguous. The CDR3 is 14 residues long. CDR1 is DFQATT, CDR2 SNEGSKA, per germline (reference sequence). Trimming took 3 bases from V and 5 from J, leaving 14 bases between them. CDR3 protein: CSASSAIEDQPQHF. CDR3 coding DNA: TGCAGTGCTAGTTCTGCTATAGAGGATCAGCCCCAGCATTTT.

The table lists this clonotype with many counts. Mismatch with germline at one junction end may stem from a read error. V is TRBV6-1 and J is TRBJ1-2; no clear D. Germline CDR1 and CDR2: MNHNS and SASEGT. The CDR3 spans 13 residues. CDR3 in amino acids: CASREDGHYGYTF. The CDR3 DNA reads as TGTGCCAGCAGAGAAGACGGGCACTATGGCTACACCTTC.

This clonotype was counted only a few times. This sequence may be a read error, since a much larger clone differs from it by one base. A read error is likely, as this CDR3 ends without the conserved phenylalanine or tryptophan. CDR3 sequence: CASSFPGQQETQYS. CDR3 coding DNA: TGTGCCAGCAGTTTCCCGGGACAGCAAGAGACCCAGTACTCC. The V call is TRBV27, the J call TRBJ2-5; 7 bases map to TRBD1. V shed 3 bases, J shed 2 bases, and the junction held 3 bases outside the gene matches. Per germline, CDR1 MNHEY and CDR2 SMNVEV (reference sequence). This CDR3 spans 14 amino acids.

This clonotype was observed many times. The V call is TRBV6-5, the J call TRBJ2-5, with TRBD1 matching over 8 bases. Germline V gives CDR1 MNHEY, CDR2 SVGAGI. The CDR3 covers 17 residues. J lost 5 bases, V lost 0 bases, and 11 bases had no gene match. The CDR3 DNA sequence: TGTGCCAGCAGTTACTCTCCGGGACAGGTTAGGGGGGAGACCCAGTACTTC. Its translation: CASSYSPGQVRGETQYF.

This clonotype has ten or more counts. The genes are TRBV28 and TRBJ1-2; TRBD1 matches at 7 bases. Germline trimming cut 5 bases from V and 0 bases from J; bases unmatched to any gene: 3. The CDR3 extends over 14 amino acids. Germline CDR1 MDHEN, CDR2 SYDVKM. The CDR3 nucleotides read TGTGCCAGCAGTCAGGGGGTGACTAACTATGGCTACACCTTC. Its protein is CASSQGVTNYGYTF.

This chain links TRBV6-1 with TRBJ2-1; D is unclear. CDR3 length equals 14 residues. With 2 bases removed from V and 4 bases from J, the gap between germline ends came to 9 bases. Germline V lookup: CDR1 MNHNS, CDR2 SASEGT. In DNA, the CDR3 is TGTGCCAGCAGTGAATTCCCCCAGTACAATGAGCAGTTCTTC. It specifies CASSEFPQYNEQFF.